This is a list of T cell receptor beta chains from one sample in a study of regulatory T cells in long-lasting Graves disease. TCRdb re-analysed the multiplex PCR reads in MiXCR, keeping a single row per CDR3 protein. The sample holds more than 350,000 distinct CDR3 sequences, over 20% seen once. Sequences were derived from peripheral blood mononuclear cells (PBMCs), sampled when the disease was refractory, from a patient treated with antithyroid drugs. The origin of the receptors is a female donor with Graves disease. Both conserved end residues are trimmed from each CDR3. Fields, in order: J gene, D gene, V gene, CDR3 protein. A D gene is named only where the DNA matches it firmly.

TRBJ1-1,NA,TRBV29-1,SVERGVDTEAF
TRBJ2-7,NA,TRBV2,ASRTEVTGGQY
TRBJ1-6,NA,TRBV20-1,SARGQADNSPLH
TRBJ2-4,NA,TRBV15,ATSRGGEILFGTKNIQY
TRBJ2-6,NA,TRBV6-1,ASSEAPYGNWDRISSGANVLT
TRBJ2-7,NA,TRBV27,ASSFSVAGEQY
TRBJ2-3,TRBD2,TRBV20-1,SARDRPGLAGGGQY
TRBJ2-7,TRBD1,TRBV5-1,ASSFGQGAHEQY
TRBJ2-1,TRBD2,TRBV5-1,ASSLEGTSSHNEQF
TRBJ2-5,TRBD2,TRBV4-2,ASSQGGGEVGTQY
TRBJ2-7,NA,TRBV10-2,ASKLAGVYEQY
TRBJ2-2,NA,TRBV20-1,SARDGGQMNTGELF